A selection of T cell receptor beta chains follows, all from one sample in a study of blood T cell repertoires in COVID-19. Repertoires were generated with immunoSEQ multiplex PCR, while TCRdb's copy carries only in-frame clones and drops some. The sample shows 150,000 to 200,000 clones, 75% to 85% of them seen only once. The sequenced sample consisted of peripheral blood. The source is a woman of 80 years or more with COVID-19, enrolled during active disease. Each CDR3 is given with its conserved first and last residue. The D gene is left open where the match is weak. Clone size, where shown, is once, few, many, or a class for clones that have expanded.

j_gene	d_gene	abundance	v_gene	CDR3nt	CDR3aa
TRBJ1-1	.	.	TRBV19	TGTGCCAGTAGTACGGAGGACAGAGGGAACACTGAAGCTTTCTTT	CASSTEDRGNTEAFF
TRBJ2-5	TRBD1	few	TRBV7-9	TGTGCCAGCAGCTTAGGGACAGGGTTGGAGACCCAGTACTTC	CASSLGTGLETQYF
TRBJ1-1	TRBD1	.	TRBV10-3	TGTGCCATCAGTGAGGGCGGGACAGCAAACACTGAAGCTTTCTTT	CAISEGGTANTEAFF
TRBJ2-5	.	.	TRBV5-6	TGTGCCAGCAGCTTGGGACCCCTGGAGGAGACCCAGTACTTC	CASSLGPLEETQYF
TRBJ1-2	.	many	TRBV6-2/TRBV6-3	TGTGCCAGCAGTTTCGAACTCCTTAGCAACTATGGCTACACCTTC	CASSFELLSNYGYTF
TRBJ2-3	.	.	TRBV15	TGTGCCACCAGCGAAAATCGCAGAATGGTCGCAGATACGCAGTATTTT	CATSENRRMVADTQYF
TRBJ2-7	TRBD2	.	TRBV5-1	TGCGCCAGCAGCGTTAGCGGGGGGGCCTTTGCGAGCGAGCAGTACTTC	CASSVSGGAFASEQYF
TRBJ2-1	TRBD2	few	TRBV27	TGTGCCAGCAGTCTCCAGCGGAGCGGGGATCTATACAATGAGCAGTTCTTC	CASSLQRSGDLYNEQFF
TRBJ2-1	TRBD2	.	TRBV24-1	TGTGCCACCAGTGATGCACTAGCGGGAGTAAACAATGAGCAGTTCTTC	CATSDALAGVNNEQFF
TRBJ1-2	TRBD1	.	TRBV7-9	TGTGCCAGCAGCCCTTCTCGGACAGGGGGTTCTAACTATGGCTACACCTTC	CASSPSRTGGSNYGYTF
TRBJ2-3	.	.	TRBV7-9	TGTGCCAGCAGCCAACCGCGGGGAGCGCAGTATTTT	CASSQPRGAQYF
TRBJ1-2	.	.	TRBV5-1	TGCGCCAGCAGCTCCTGGGGTCGCGGATCTAGCGATGGCTACACCTTC	CASSSWGRGSSDGYTF
TRBJ2-1	.	.	TRBV7-2	TGTGCCAGCAGCTTAGCGGGGGGACCATACAATGAGCAGTTCTTC	CASSLAGGPYNEQFF
TRBJ2-6	TRBD2	.	TRBV12-5	TGTGCTAGTGGTTTGGCTAGCGGGGGGCAATTATCTGGGGCCAACGTCCTGACTTTC	CASGLASGGQLSGANVLTF
TRBJ2-7	TRBD1	.	TRBV27	TGTGCCAGCAGTTTAGGACAGGTTTACGAGCAGTACTTC	CASSLGQVYEQYF
TRBJ1-5	.	.	TRBV28	TGTGCCAGCAGTTCACAGGCAACAGGAGCCCAGCATTTT	CASSSQATGAQHF
TRBJ1-2	.	.	TRBV6-5	TGTGCCAGCAGTTACGCAAGGGGAACCTATGGCTACACCTTC	CASSYARGTYGYTF
TRBJ1-2	.	.	TRBV19	TGTGCCAGTAGTCCCGGAGGGGCTAACTATGGCTACACCTTC	CASSPGGANYGYTF
TRBJ2-5	TRBD2	.	TRBV5-4	TGTGCCAGCAGCCTAAGGCTGACTAGCGGGGACCAAGAGACCCAGTACTTC	CASSLRLTSGDQETQYF
TRBJ2-7	.	few	TRBV6-2/TRBV6-3	TGTGCCAGCAGTTACTCGGCAAATTCCTACGAGCAGTACTTC	CASSYSANSYEQYF
TRBJ1-1	.	once	TRBV28	TGTGCCAGCAGTTTCCCCGCCGGGAAGAGCACTGAAGCTTTCTTT	CASSFPAGKSTEAFF
TRBJ2-2	TRBD2	medium-sized	TRBV28	TGTGCCAGCAGCCCCACTAGCGGGAACACCGGGGAGCTGTTTTTT	CASSPTSGNTGELFF
TRBJ2-7	.	.	TRBV30	TGTGCCTGGAGTGTACAGGAGGGTTGGACCTACGAGCAGTACTTC	CAWSVQEGWTYEQYF
TRBJ1-5	TRBD1	.	TRBV6-5	TGTGCCAGCCGCAACAGGGGAAGTCAGCCCCAGCATTTT	CASRNRGSQPQHF
TRBJ1-1	TRBD1	.	TRBV18	TGTGCCAGCTCCCCCCGACAGGGGCCCGCCGAAGAAGCTTTCTTT	CASSPRQGPAEEAFF
TRBJ1-2	TRBD1	.	TRBV6-2/TRBV6-3	TGTGCCAGCAGTTACTCCGGGACAGGGCTTTATGGCTACACCTTC	CASSYSGTGLYGYTF
TRBJ2-5	TRBD1	.	TRBV29-1	TGCAGCGTCTATGGACAGGGTGGAGGCCGGGCACAAGAGACCCAGTACTTC	CSVYGQGGGRAQETQYF
TRBJ2-1	.	.	TRBV4-1	TGCGCCAGCAGCCCCCTCTGGGTGGGAGCCTCCTACAATGAGCAGTTCTTC	CASSPLWVGASYNEQFF
TRBJ2-7	.	.	TRBV2	TGTGCCAGCGGGGCCATAACCTACGAGCAGTACTTC	CASGAITYEQYF
TRBJ2-1	TRBD1	.	TRBV5-1	TGCGCCAGCAGCTTGTCAAGGGACAGAGCCTACAATGAGCAGTTCTTC	CASSLSRDRAYNEQFF
TRBJ1-2	.	once	TRBV5-1	TGCGCCAGCAGCTTGTATCGGGGGTCTAGTGGCTACACCTTC	CASSLYRGSSGYTF
TRBJ2-1	TRBD1	.	TRBV2	TGTGCCAGCAAGGCCAGGGGGTTGGACAATGAGCAGTTCTTC	CASKARGLDNEQFF
TRBJ1-5	.	.	TRBV19	TGTGCCAGTAGCGCCGGGAGGACTATCTTGGGGCAGCCCCAGCATTTT	CASSAGRTILGQPQHF
TRBJ1-5	.	.	TRBV6-1	TGTGCCAGCAGTGATCAGGGTTCGGTGCAGCCCCAGCATTTT	CASSDQGSVQPQHF
TRBJ1-1	TRBD1	.	TRBV4-2	TGTGCCAGCACCCAAGGGGACAGGGGGAACACTGAAGCTTTCTTT	CASTQGDRGNTEAFF
TRBJ2-1	TRBD1	.	TRBV7-2	TGTGCCAGCAGCTTACGGGACAGTGAGCAGTTCTTC	CASSLRDSEQFF
TRBJ1-4	.	.	TRBV29-1	TGCAGCGTCCAGTTACCCCTGGGGAGAAAACTGTTTTTT	CSVQLPLGRKLFF
TRBJ1-2	TRBD1	.	TRBV4-3	TGCGCCAGCAGCCGGGGACAGGGGGCCCTTAACTATGGCTACACCTTC	CASSRGQGALNYGYTF
TRBJ2-1	TRBD2	.	TRBV9	TGTGCCAGCAGCACCGGGACTAGTAAGTTCTTC	CASSTGTSKFF
TRBJ1-2	.	.	TRBV28	TGTGCCAGTAACGGGAGGCAGCGGGATGGCTACACCTTC	CASNGRQRDGYTF
TRBJ1-2	TRBD1	.	TRBV7-8	TGTGCCAGCAGCCACCTACCGACAGGGGCACGTTATGGCTACACCTTC	CASSHLPTGARYGYTF
TRBJ2-3	TRBD1	.	TRBV5-4	TGTGCCAGCAGTTCCGCTTCGACAGGGGCCACAGATACGCAGTATTTT	CASSSASTGATDTQYF
TRBJ1-4	.	.	TRBV4-3	TGCGCCAGCAGCCAAGATCAGGGAGGGGCCGAGCTGTTTTTT	CASSQDQGGAELFF
TRBJ2-2	.	once	TRBV15	TGTGCCACCAGCAGAGATATTGACACCGGGGAGCTGTTTTTT	CATSRDIDTGELFF
TRBJ1-2	.	.	TRBV19	TGTGCCAGTAGTATACGGGGGGCCTATGGCTACACCTTC	CASSIRGAYGYTF
TRBJ1-5	.	once	TRBV19	TGTGCCAGTAGTGTCCGGGACTTAAATCAGCCCCAGCATTTT	CASSVRDLNQPQHF
TRBJ1-2	.	.	TRBV27	TGTGCCAGCAGTTTAATCGCAGGCAATCACTATGGCTACACCTTC	CASSLIAGNHYGYTF
TRBJ1-2	TRBD1	.	TRBV4-3	TGCGCCAGCAGCCAAGCCCCGACAGGGATCTATGGCTACACCTTC	CASSQAPTGIYGYTF
TRBJ2-7	TRBD1	.	TRBV29-1	TGCAGCGTAAGGGGACAGGGGGTTAGCGAGCAGTACTTC	CSVRGQGVSEQYF
TRBJ1-5	.	.	TRBV6-5	TGTGCCAGCAGTTTCCCGGGTCAGCCCCAGCATTTT	CASSFPGQPQHF
TRBJ2-2	.	.	TRBV29-1	TGCAGCGTTGGGCACCCGAACACCGGGGAGCTGTTTTTT	CSVGHPNTGELFF
TRBJ1-5	TRBD1	.	TRBV6-2/TRBV6-3	TGTGCCAGCAGTTACCCTACCGGGACAGGGATAGATCAGCCCCAGCATTTT	CASSYPTGTGIDQPQHF
TRBJ1-1	TRBD1	.	TRBV19	TGTGCCAGTAGTATTTACAGGGGGCGCCGGGACACTGAAGCTTTCTTT	CASSIYRGRRDTEAFF
TRBJ1-2	.	.	TRBV28	TGTGCCAGCAGTCCACCTGCGATCTATGGCTACACCTTC	CASSPPAIYGYTF
TRBJ2-1	TRBD1	.	TRBV11-3	TGTGCCAGCAGCTTAGAGGGACAGGTCTCCTACAATGAGCAGTTCTTC	CASSLEGQVSYNEQFF
TRBJ1-1	.	.	TRBV2	TGTGCCAGCAGTGCTTTCGACAGGAACACTGAAGCTTTCTTT	CASSAFDRNTEAFF
TRBJ2-1	.	few	TRBV10-2	TGCGCCAGCAGTGTGGGGGCCGTGTCCTACAATGAGCAGTTCTTC	CASSVGAVSYNEQFF
TRBJ2-1	.	.	TRBV6-2/TRBV6-3	TGTGCCAGCAGTTACAATGGCCTCTTCAATGAGCAGTTCTTC	CASSYNGLFNEQFF
TRBJ1-6	.	.	TRBV7-9	TGTGCCAGCAGCTTACCCAAAGGGAGCTCCTATAATTCACCCCTCCACTTT	CASSLPKGSSYNSPLHF